This T cell receptor beta chain was retrieved from a study of regulatory dendritic cells for organ transplantation. This clone was detected a few times. Its cognate antigen is unknown. This CDR3 contains 16 residues. Looked up from germline, CDR1 is SEHNR and CDR2 is FQNEAQ (reference sequence). The ends were cut back, 4 bases at V and 7 bases at J, with 20 bases in the middle. The assay was immunoSEQ multiplex PCR, and TCRdb's table has in-frame clones only and misses some. The data hold some 18,000 clones, with more than 60% observed a single time. CFSE-labeled sorted T cells met regulatory or mature dendritic cells for around 5 days.

The clonotype originates from a human donor in good health. Sequencing was carried out using memory CD4+ T cells from blood cultured with regulatory dendritic cells. As for subset: CD45RO+ memory T cells. This chain joins TRBV7-9 and TRBJ1-5; TRBD1 might be the D (5 bases). The DNA of the CDR3 is TGTGCCAGCAGCTCAGTGGGGGGACCGAGCCCCCAGCCCCAGCATTTT. It translates to CASSSVGGPSPQPQHF.